The rows below give T cell receptor beta chains drawn from one sample of a study of tumor and adjacent non-tumor tissue in lung cancer. TCRdb redid the calling of the multiplex PCR reads with MiXCR, one entry per CDR3 protein. Here the sample spans 71,000 or so distinct CDR3 sequences, roughly 76% being singletons. The sample taken for sequencing was lung tumor tissue. These receptors originate from a woman in her forties or fifties with non-small cell lung cancer. CDR3s include the opening cysteine and the closing phenylalanine or tryptophan. D genes are given only for firm matches. Clone size is stated in some rows and not others, as once, few, many or a class when expanded.

j_call: TRBJ2-3
clone_size: many
d_call: NA
cdr3_length: 16
v_call: TRBV6-2/TRBV6-3
cdr3_nt: TGTGCCAGCAGTACCCCCCCGGGGACTGGGAAAGATACGCAGTATTTT
cdr3_aa: CASSTPPGTGKDTQYF

j_call: TRBJ2-5
clone_size: NA
d_call: NA
cdr3_length: 12
v_call: TRBV11-2
cdr3_nt: TGTGCCAGCAGTCTTGCAGGGGAGACCCAATACTTC
cdr3_aa: CASSLAGETQYF

j_call: TRBJ2-2
clone_size: NA
d_call: NA
cdr3_length: 13
v_call: TRBV12-3/TRBV12-4
cdr3_nt: TGTGCCGCTCCCTGGGGAAACACCGGGGAGCTGCTTTTT
cdr3_aa: CAAPWGNTGELLF

j_call: TRBJ2-7
clone_size: NA
d_call: NA
cdr3_length: 12
v_call: TRBV5-4
cdr3_nt: TGTGCCAGCAGCTGGGATTTCTACGAACAGTACTTC
cdr3_aa: CASSWDFYEQYF

j_call: TRBJ2-2
clone_size: many
d_call: NA
cdr3_length: 14
v_call: TRBV28
cdr3_nt: TGTGCCAGCAGTTTGTCAGGGAGGACCGGGGAGCTGTTTTTT
cdr3_aa: CASSLSGRTGELFF

j_call: TRBJ2-1
clone_size: many
d_call: NA
cdr3_length: 16
v_call: TRBV10-2
cdr3_nt: TGCGCCAGCAGTGAGTCGGTCTCGGGGTTTGGCAATGAGCAGTTCTTC
cdr3_aa: CASSESVSGFGNEQFF

j_call: TRBJ1-1
clone_size: NA
d_call: NA
cdr3_length: 16
v_call: TRBV4-1
cdr3_nt: TGCGCCAGCAGCCAAGATTTGTACAGGTGGAAGACTGAAACTTTCTTT
cdr3_aa: CASSQDLYRWKTETFF

j_call: TRBJ1-5
clone_size: NA
d_call: NA
cdr3_length: 14
v_call: TRBV12-3/TRBV12-4
cdr3_nt: TGTGCCAGCAGTTTGCGGGAGATCAATCAGCCCCAGCATTTT
cdr3_aa: CASSLREINQPQHF

j_call: TRBJ2-1
clone_size: NA
d_call: NA
cdr3_length: 15
v_call: TRBV6-2/TRBV6-3
cdr3_nt: TGTGCCAGCAGATCCGGGATAGGGGTTTTCGGTGAGCAATTCTTC
cdr3_aa: CASRSGIGVFGEQFF

j_call: TRBJ2-2
clone_size: NA
d_call: NA
cdr3_length: 16
v_call: TRBV12-3/TRBV12-4
cdr3_nt: TGTGCCAGCACCGTTCTCTCGGGATCGAACTCCGGGGAGCTGTTTTTT
cdr3_aa: CASTVLSGSNSGELFF

j_call: TRBJ2-7
clone_size: NA
d_call: NA
cdr3_length: 15
v_call: TRBV11-2
cdr3_nt: TGTGTCAGCAGCTTATCTCCGAGTCCCTCCCACGAGCAGTACTTT
cdr3_aa: CVSSLSPSPSHEQYF

j_call: TRBJ1-1
clone_size: NA
d_call: NA
cdr3_length: 13
v_call: TRBV29-1
cdr3_nt: TGCAGAGTTGGTGGCGGACTGAACACTGAAGTTTTCTTT
cdr3_aa: CRVGGGLNTEVFF

j_call: TRBJ2-3
clone_size: many
d_call: TRBD2
cdr3_length: 17
v_call: TRBV28
cdr3_nt: TGTGCCAGCAGTTCCGGCGGGTTAGCGGGAGCGGCAGATACGCAGTATTTT
cdr3_aa: CASSSGGLAGAADTQYF

j_call: TRBJ2-1
clone_size: NA
d_call: NA
cdr3_length: 12
v_call: TRBV20-1
cdr3_nt: TGTAGTGTTAGATGGACTTCAAATGAGCGGTTCTTC
cdr3_aa: CSVRWTSNERFF

j_call: TRBJ2-1
clone_size: NA
d_call: NA
cdr3_length: 11
v_call: TRBV6-6
cdr3_nt: TGTGCTAGCAGTCACATGGATGAGCAGTTCTTC
cdr3_aa: CASSHMDEQFF

j_call: TRBJ2-1
clone_size: NA
d_call: TRBD2
cdr3_length: 15
v_call: TRBV6-2/TRBV6-3
cdr3_nt: TGTGTCAGCAGTTTGGGACGGGGAGGGTACAGTGAGCAGTTCTTC
cdr3_aa: CVSSLGRGGYSEQFF

j_call: TRBJ1-5
clone_size: NA
d_call: NA
cdr3_length: 13
v_call: TRBV6-1
cdr3_nt: TGTGCCAGCAGACCGGACAGAGATCAGCTCCAGCATTTT
cdr3_aa: CASRPDRDQLQHF

j_call: TRBJ2-4
clone_size: NA
d_call: NA
cdr3_length: 16
v_call: TRBV12-3/TRBV12-4
cdr3_nt: TGTGCCAGCAGTTTAGCAAGGGGAGGAGAGGCGAACATTCAGTACTTC
cdr3_aa: CASSLARGGEANIQYF

j_call: TRBJ2-2
clone_size: NA
d_call: NA
cdr3_length: 15
v_call: TRBV6-1
cdr3_nt: TGTGCCAGCGATCCGTTGGCTGATAACGCCGGGGAACTGTTTTTT
cdr3_aa: CASDPLADNAGELFF

j_call: TRBJ2-1
clone_size: NA
d_call: NA
cdr3_length: 16
v_call: TRBV6-1
cdr3_nt: TGTGCCAGCAGCGCTCCAAGGGGCGGAGAGATCAATGAGCAGTTTTTC
cdr3_aa: CASSAPRGGEINEQFF

j_call: TRBJ1-1
clone_size: NA
d_call: NA
cdr3_length: 13
v_call: TRBV20-1
cdr3_nt: TGTAGTGCTACCCGGATAGCGAACACTGAAGCTTTCTTT
cdr3_aa: CSATRIANTEAFF

j_call: TRBJ2-5
clone_size: NA
d_call: NA
cdr3_length: 14
v_call: TRBV6-6
cdr3_nt: TGTGCCAGCAGCTATGCAGGAATGGCGGAGACCCAGTACTTC
cdr3_aa: CASSYAGMAETQYF

j_call: TRBJ1-2
clone_size: many
d_call: TRBD1
cdr3_length: 14
v_call: TRBV28
cdr3_nt: TGTGCCAGCAGTCCAACGGGACAGGGCTATGGCTACACCTTC
cdr3_aa: CASSPTGQGYGYTF

j_call: TRBJ1-1
clone_size: NA
d_call: NA
cdr3_length: 12
v_call: TRBV5-6
cdr3_nt: TGTGCCAGCACGCTACAGAGGGGCGAAGCTTTCTTT
cdr3_aa: CASTLQRGEAFF

j_call: TRBJ2-3
clone_size: NA
d_call: TRBD1
cdr3_length: 13
v_call: TRBV20-1
cdr3_nt: TGCAGTGGGGTCCAGGGGGCCTTAGATATGCAGTATTTT
cdr3_aa: CSGVQGALDMQYF

j_call: TRBJ2-3
clone_size: once
d_call: TRBD2
cdr3_length: 14
v_call: TRBV20-1
cdr3_nt: TGCTGTGCTGTTAGCGGGAGGGTCTCAGATACGCAGTATTTT
cdr3_aa: CCAVSGRVSDTQYF

j_call: TRBJ2-2
clone_size: few
d_call: NA
cdr3_length: 14
v_call: TRBV20-1
cdr3_nt: TGCAGTGCTAGAGGTGCAGGGGACACCGGGGAGCTGTTTTTT
cdr3_aa: CSARGAGDTGELFF

j_call: TRBJ2-2
clone_size: NA
d_call: NA
cdr3_length: 14
v_call: TRBV6-6
cdr3_nt: TGTGCCATCAGTCCGAGCCTCCTGGTCAGGGAGCTGTTTTTT
cdr3_aa: CAISPSLLVRELFF

j_call: TRBJ2-1
clone_size: NA
d_call: NA
cdr3_length: 14
v_call: TRBV6-6
cdr3_nt: TGTGCCAACAGACCCCCCGGGATGAACAACGAGCAGTTCTTC
cdr3_aa: CANRPPGMNNEQFF

j_call: TRBJ2-5
clone_size: many
d_call: NA
cdr3_length: 14
v_call: TRBV28
cdr3_nt: TGTGCCAGCAGCTTCCCGGGGGACATGGGGACCCAGTACTTC
cdr3_aa: CASSFPGDMGTQYF

j_call: TRBJ1-6
clone_size: few
d_call: TRBD1
cdr3_length: 13
v_call: TRBV6-5
cdr3_nt: TGTGTCAGCAGAGGGACAGGGGATTCACCCCCCCACTTT
cdr3_aa: CVSRGTGDSPPHF

j_call: TRBJ2-7
clone_size: NA
d_call: NA
cdr3_length: 16
v_call: TRBV4-1
cdr3_nt: TGCGCCAGCGGCCACGTAGTCGGGACAAGCCTCTACGAGCAGTACTTC
cdr3_aa: CASGHVVGTSLYEQYF

j_call: TRBJ2-6
clone_size: NA
d_call: TRBD1
cdr3_length: 19
v_call: TRBV5-5
cdr3_nt: TGTGCCAGCAGCCCCGAATTGGGACAGGCGTTCTCTGGGGCCAACGTCCTGACTTTC
cdr3_aa: CASSPELGQAFSGANVLTF

j_call: TRBJ2-1
clone_size: NA
d_call: NA
cdr3_length: 11
v_call: TRBV29-1
cdr3_nt: TGCAGCGCTGGGGCCGGGAGTGGGCATTTCTTC
cdr3_aa: CSAGAGSGHFF

j_call: TRBJ1-1
clone_size: NA
d_call: TRBD1
cdr3_length: 15
v_call: TRBV6-2/TRBV6-3
cdr3_nt: TGTACCAGCAGTCGGAGGACAGGGGACAACACTGAAGCTTTCTTT
cdr3_aa: CTSSRRTGDNTEAFF

j_call: TRBJ2-7
clone_size: NA
d_call: TRBD2
cdr3_length: 17
v_call: TRBV6-6
cdr3_nt: TGTACCAGCAGTTACTCGCCCCCAAGCGGGAGTACCAACGAGAAGTACTTC
cdr3_aa: CTSSYSPPSGSTNEKYF

j_call: TRBJ2-1
clone_size: NA
d_call: TRBD2
cdr3_length: 16
v_call: TRBV4-1
cdr3_nt: TGCGCCAGCAACCAGGTGGTAGCGGGAGGGAACAATGAGCAGTTCTTC
cdr3_aa: CASNQVVAGGNNEQFF

j_call: TRBJ2-1
clone_size: NA
d_call: NA
cdr3_length: 13
v_call: TRBV6-5
cdr3_nt: TGTGCCAGCAGTTACTGGGGAAACAATGAGGAGTTCTTC
cdr3_aa: CASSYWGNNEEFF

j_call: TRBJ2-2
clone_size: NA
d_call: TRBD2
cdr3_length: 14
v_call: TRBV11-2
cdr3_nt: TGTGCCAGCAGTTTCAACGTTGATACCGGGAGGCTGGTTTTT
cdr3_aa: CASSFNVDTGRLVF

j_call: TRBJ2-1
clone_size: many
d_call: NA
cdr3_length: 18
v_call: TRBV4-1
cdr3_nt: TGCGCCAGCAGCCCAGCAAGCCAACTCGTGGGAGGATACAATGAGCAGTTCTTC
cdr3_aa: CASSPASQLVGGYNEQFF

j_call: TRBJ2-1
clone_size: NA
d_call: TRBD2
cdr3_length: 18
v_call: TRBV4-1
cdr3_nt: TGCGTCAGCAACCAAGAGAACGCGCGACTAGCGGGAAAGAGTGAGCAGTTCTTC
cdr3_aa: CVSNQENARLAGKSEQFF

j_call: TRBJ2-3
clone_size: few
d_call: NA
cdr3_length: 16
v_call: TRBV11-1
cdr3_nt: TGTGCCAGCAGCTTAGAGGGTCGTGGTGACACAGATAGGCAGTATTTT
cdr3_aa: CASSLEGRGDTDRQYF

j_call: TRBJ2-2
clone_size: NA
d_call: NA
cdr3_length: 15
v_call: TRBV20-1
cdr3_nt: TGCGGTGCTAGAGATCCCGGACAGAACACAGGGGAGCTGTTTTTT
cdr3_aa: CGARDPGQNTGELFF

j_call: TRBJ2-3
clone_size: NA
d_call: NA
cdr3_length: 12
v_call: TRBV29-1
cdr3_nt: TGCAGCGTTGGACAGAGTTGTGATACGCAGTATTTT
cdr3_aa: CSVGQSCDTQYF

j_call: TRBJ2-1
clone_size: NA
d_call: TRBD1
cdr3_length: 13
v_call: TRBV10-2
cdr3_nt: TGCGCCACCAGACAGGGGAACTACAACGAGCAGCTCTTC
cdr3_aa: CATRQGNYNEQLF

j_call: TRBJ1-1
clone_size: medium-sized
d_call: NA
cdr3_length: 12
v_call: TRBV29-1
cdr3_nt: TGCAGCGTTGTAAGGGGAGGGGCTGAAGCTTTCTTT
cdr3_aa: CSVVRGGAEAFF

j_call: TRBJ2-2
clone_size: NA
d_call: TRBD2
cdr3_length: 15
v_call: TRBV29-1
cdr3_nt: TGCAGCATTGTTCTCCTGGCGGGAGGGGCCGGGGAGCTATTTTTT
cdr3_aa: CSIVLLAGGAGELFF

j_call: TRBJ1-4
clone_size: once
d_call: NA
cdr3_length: 11
v_call: TRBV6-5
cdr3_nt: TGTGCCAGCTGTCGGGGGGTAAAACTGTTTTTT
cdr3_aa: CASCRGVKLFF

j_call: TRBJ2-1
clone_size: NA
d_call: TRBD2
cdr3_length: 14
v_call: TRBV29-1
cdr3_nt: TGCGGCGATGTTTCCGCGGGAGGGCCCTATGAGCAGTTCTTC
cdr3_aa: CGDVSAGGPYEQFF

j_call: TRBJ2-7
clone_size: NA
d_call: NA
cdr3_length: 15
v_call: TRBV4-1
cdr3_nt: TGCGCCTGCAGTCAAGGAACTCACTCCTCCTACGAGCAGTACTTC
cdr3_aa: CACSQGTHSSYEQYF

j_call: TRBJ2-3
clone_size: NA
d_call: TRBD2
cdr3_length: 17
v_call: TRBV5-4
cdr3_nt: TGTGCCAGCAGTTACCCAGTGGGAGGGCGTGTTACAGAGACGCAGTATTTT
cdr3_aa: CASSYPVGGRVTETQYF

j_call: TRBJ2-5
clone_size: NA
d_call: TRBD2
cdr3_length: 16
v_call: TRBV6-1
cdr3_nt: TGTGCCAGCGGTGAAGCCGGCGGGGGGGTGCAAGAGACCCAATACTTC
cdr3_aa: CASGEAGGGVQETQYF

j_call: TRBJ2-1
clone_size: NA
d_call: NA
cdr3_length: 12
v_call: TRBV20-1
cdr3_nt: TGCAATGCTAGAGATGTAGAGCGTGAGCAGTCCTTC
cdr3_aa: CNARDVEREQSF

j_call: TRBJ1-1
clone_size: NA
d_call: NA
cdr3_length: 13
v_call: TRBV19
cdr3_nt: TGTGCCAGTAGTATAAGGGTTGGCACTGAAGCTTTCTTT
cdr3_aa: CASSIRVGTEAFF

j_call: TRBJ2-7
clone_size: once
d_call: NA
cdr3_length: 14
v_call: TRBV20-1
cdr3_nt: TGCAGTGCCAGAGCCTCGAGAATACTCAACGAGCAGTACTTC
cdr3_aa: CSARASRILNEQYF

j_call: TRBJ2-2
clone_size: NA
d_call: NA
cdr3_length: 14
v_call: TRBV5-1
cdr3_nt: TGCGCCAGCAGCTTCCTTCAGATCACCGGGGAGCTGTTGTTT
cdr3_aa: CASSFLQITGELLF

j_call: TRBJ2-6
clone_size: NA
d_call: NA
cdr3_length: 17
v_call: TRBV6-6
cdr3_nt: TGTGTCAGCAGTTACCCAGGCGGACCCTCTGGGGCCTACGTCCTGAGTTTC
cdr3_aa: CVSSYPGGPSGAYVLSF